One sample yielded the 2 T cell receptor beta chains listed below, sequenced in a study of early T cells in non-severe SARS-CoV-2 infection. TCRdb reanalysed the 5' RACE reads using MiXCR and keeps one entry per CDR3 protein. Altogether approximately 98,000 distinct CDR3 sequences are present, roughly 12% being singletons, with the ten largest covering 3% to 3.5%. Sequencing input: whole blood. The receptors originated from an adult who was a healthcare worker with PCR-confirmed SARS-CoV-2 infection or an uninfected control (not recorded which).

The chain combines TRBV30 with TRBJ2-6; TRBD1 matches at 7 bases. CDR1 GTSNPN and CDR2 SVGIG come from the germline V gene (reference sequence). Losses at the gene ends were 4 bases for V and 0 bases for J; bases not matched to a gene: 9. The CDR3 is 17 residues long. The CDR3 here is CAWNPGTASSGANVLTF. CDR3 nucleotide sequence: TGTGCCTGGAACCCCGGGACAGCATCCTCTGGGGCCAACGTCCTGACTTTC.

The chain is built from TRBV2 and TRBJ2-7; D is unresolved. V gave up 5 bases and J gave up 5 bases, with 7 bases separating them. Germline lookup yields CDR1 SNHLY and CDR2 FYNNEI. CDR3 length equals 11 residues. CDR3 in DNA: TGTGCCAGCAGTATGGACCACGAGCAGTACTTC. It encodes CASSMDHEQYF. Combining the CDR3 with reference TRBV2 and TRBJ2-7 gives the whole variable domain EPEVTQTPSHQVTQMGQEVILRCVPISNHLYFYWYRQILGQKVEFLVSFYNNEISEKSEIFDDQFSVERPDGSNFTLKIRSTKLEDSAMYFCASSMDHEQYFGPGTRLTVT.